This T cell receptor (beta chain) was documented in a study of cytomegalovirus exposure and HLA in healthy donors. As for the study in general: In an earlier analysis, approximately 120 million unique TCR beta sequences were found from some 180 million T cells.

This clone was seen once. The antigen remains unidentified. The CDR3 spans 16 residues. The V end lost 5 bases, the J end lost 1 base, and 16 bases lay between the germline ends. Germline CDR1 and CDR2: SGHAT and FQNNGV. Amplification used 60 Vbeta primers and 13 Jbeta primers. The method was immunoSEQ multiplex PCR; TCRdb's version includes in-frame clones alone and lacks a portion of them. The table records roughly 200,000 clones, roughly 85% of them present only once. Findings of the study overall: Immune exposure was documented only through CMV serostatus.

This chain uses TRBV11-2 with TRBJ2-3, with a weak D call TRBD1 (5 bases). This TCR came from a woman in her twenties or thirties in good health and CMV-seropositive. Sequences were obtained from PBMCs. Here the CDR3 reads CASSLHSGFGTDTQYF. CDR3 DNA: TGTGCCAGCAGCCTCCACTCAGGGTTCGGCACAGATACGCAGTATTTT.